One sample yielded the 10 T cell receptor beta chains listed below, sequenced in a study of T-cell reconstitution after alpha-beta-depleted transplantation in children (dated by TCRdb to the mid-2010s). Library construction relied on PCR. The run used an Illumina HiSeq 2500. Molecular barcoding was employed in the preparation of TCR libraries, with unique molecular identifiers being used to normalize TCRbeta repertoire quantification. The raw public data were reprocessed by TCRdb itself: fastp quality trimming at Q25, MiXCR clonotype calling, in-frame beta chains only. Every CDR3 protein is listed once, alongside the most common genes and DNA of its rows. The sample records around 380,000 distinct CDR3 sequences, roughly 10% of which are singletons. 5% to 6.5% of the sample belongs to the ten largest clones. Sequences were derived from PBMCs from the stem cell graft donor, sampled from the stem cell graft. The receptors come from a human donor who donated a stem cell graft to a child with acute myeloid leukemia.

This clonotype has a count of ten or more. This chain uses TRBV11-3 with TRBJ2-5; weak D call: TRBD1 (6 bases). The CDR3 loop spans 13 amino acids. The ends were cut back, 5 bases at V and 4 bases at J, with 11 bases in the middle. The germline V gene encodes CDR1 SGHNT and CDR2 YENEEA. CDR3 region: CASSNRVGETQYF. The CDR3 DNA is TGTGCCAGCAGCAACAGGGTCGGAGAGACCCAGTACTTC.

The J gene is TRBJ2-1, the V gene TRBV11-2, with D unresolved. This CDR3 region has 13 residues. V was pared by 5 bases and J by 4 bases, with 9 bases between. CDR1 is SGHAT, CDR2 FQNNGV, per germline. The CDR3 sequence: CASSPRLYNEQFF. CDR3 sequence (DNA): TGTGCCAGCAGCCCTCGATTGTACAATGAGCAGTTCTTC. Combining the CDR3 with reference TRBV11-2 and TRBJ2-1 gives the whole variable domain EAGVAQSPRYKIIEKRQSVAFWCNPISGHATLYWYQQILGQGPKLLIQFQNNGVVDDSQLPKDRFSAERLKGVDSTLKIQPAKLEDSAVYLCASSPRLYNEQFFGPGTRLTVL.

This clonotype came up a few times. The chain has TRBV27 and TRBJ2-1; 14 bases match TRBD2. The germline gives CDR1 MNHEY, CDR2 SMNVEV (reference sequence). Trimming removed 0 bases from V and 8 bases from J; junction bases left unmatched: 3. This CDR3 spans 16 amino acids. This CDR3 is CASSLSTSGRAHEQFF. In nucleotides, the CDR3 is TGTGCCAGCAGTTTATCGACTAGCGGGAGGGCCCATGAGCAGTTCTTC.

The rearrangement joins TRBV6-5 to TRBJ1-6, with D maybe TRBD1 (6 bases). The germline gives CDR1 MNHEY, CDR2 SVGAGI. The CDR3 extends over 14 amino acids. Trimming took 6 bases from V and 6 from J, leaving 12 bases between them. The CDR3 region is CASRSRTVNSPLHF. Written as DNA, the CDR3 is TGTGCCAGCAGATCTCGGACAGTTAATTCACCCCTCCACTTT.

CDR3 in amino acids: CASGPLLAADPLDTQYF. For the CDR3, the DNA is TGTGCTAGTGGTCCCCTACTAGCGGCCGACCCTTTAGATACGCAGTATTTT. The chain joins TRBV12-5 to TRBJ2-3; 8 positions agree with TRBD2. The CDR3 loop spans 17 amino acids. V dropped 5 bases and J dropped 5; count of bases not matched to a gene: 15. Germline CDR1 reads LGHNT; CDR2 reads FRNRAP.

This clonotype was detected only a few times. The V gene is TRBV18, the J gene TRBJ1-1; D possibly corresponds to TRBD1 (5 bases). The germline V gene encodes CDR1 KGHSH and CDR2 LQKENI. CDR3 length equals 17 residues. Trimming pared 2 bases from V and 1 base from J, leaving 17 bases between. The CDR3 region has the DNA TGTGCCAGCTCACCAGGAGGGGCATCCGAATCGAACACTGAAGCTTTCTTT. This gives the protein CASSPGGASESNTEAFF.

The chain joins TRBV20-1 to TRBJ1-4; D might be TRBD1 (6 bases). Germline loops: CDR1 DFQATT, CDR2 SNEGSKA (reference sequence). The V end lost 4 bases, the J end lost 8 bases, and 17 bases lay between the germline ends. This CDR3 has 14 residues. For the CDR3, the DNA is TGCAGTGCTACCTCCACAGGGAGAGGAGAAAAACTGTTTTTT. Residues: CSATSTGRGEKLFF.

This clonotype was picked up a small number of times. Here the CDR3 DNA reads TGTGCCAGCAGTTTATTGGGACAGGCGGTGGGCGAGCAGTACTTC. Protein: CASSLLGQAVGEQYF. This chain connects TRBV27 to TRBJ2-7; 8 bases line up with TRBD1. The CDR3 has 15 amino acids. V was pared by 1 base and J by 6 bases, with 8 bases of the junction left unmatched. The germline V gene has CDR1 MNHEY and CDR2 SMNVEV (reference sequence).

This clonotype occurred a few times. The chain has TRBV4-3 and TRBJ1-6; D is ambiguous. Germline V gene data show CDR1 as LGHNA and CDR2 as YSLEER. The CDR3 contains 15 residues. Between the trimmed V and J ends, which lost 0 bases and 9 bases, there was a span of 12 bases. The CDR3 spells CASSQDPRSGSPLHF. CDR3 DNA: TGCGCCAGCAGCCAAGACCCTAGGAGTGGTTCACCCCTCCACTTT.

This clonotype was counted only a few times. The chain couples TRBV20-1 to TRBJ2-5, with 9 nucleotides matching TRBD1. After removal of 6 bases from V and 4 bases from J, the junction contained 9 bases not matched to a gene. Germline V CDR1 and CDR2: DFQATT, SNEGSKA (reference sequence). This CDR3 is built from 14 residues. Here the CDR3 reads CSAPVPGQGETQYF. In nucleotides, the CDR3 is TGCAGTGCGCCAGTTCCGGGACAGGGAGAGACCCAGTACTTC.